This T cell receptor (beta chain) originates from a study of cytomegalovirus exposure and HLA in healthy donors. Study results and caveats: Researchers counted some 150 TCR beta chains as cytomegalovirus-associated. Later work found most CMV-associated TCR beta chains apparently HLA-restricted.

PCR involved 60 Vbeta and 13 Jbeta primers. Assay used: immunoSEQ multiplex PCR; TCRdb lists only in-frame clones, some missing. The table lists fewer than 200,000 clones, roughly 79% of them singletons. The CDR3 contains 16 residues. V shed 0 bases, J shed 4 bases, and the junction held 7 bases outside the gene matches. Germline V lookup: CDR1 SGHAT, CDR2 FQNNGV. About this clone itself: What it binds is not known.

Everyone who donated was a healthy bone marrow donor. The rearrangement joins TRBV11-2 to TRBJ2-7; TRBD1 agrees at 9 bases. The origin of this receptor is a woman between 50 and 59 years old in good health and CMV-seronegative. Sequencing was carried out using PBMCs. CDR3 sequence reads: CASSLDLGTGKYEQYF. Written as DNA, the CDR3 is TGTGCCAGCAGCTTAGATCTGGGGACAGGGAAGTACGAGCAGTACTTC. The entire variable domain, with the rest obtained from reference TRBV11-2 and TRBJ2-7, is as follows: EAGVAQSPRYKIIEKRQSVAFWCNPISGHATLYWYQQILGQGPKLLIQFQNNGVVDDSQLPKDRFSAERLKGVDSTLKIQPAKLEDSAVYLCASSLDLGTGKYEQYFGPGTRLTVT.